This TCR beta chain was captured in a study of control samples from healthy donors and cancer patients (dated by TCRdb to about 2020). Trimming costs V 4 bases and J 3 bases, and their ends lie 9 bases apart. CDR1 and CDR2, looked up from the germline V gene, are SGHTA and FQGTGA. Spanning cysteine to phenylalanine, the CDR3 consists of 14 amino acids. Kept here is only the CDR3 DNA, which spans 42 bases and is read in frame from base 1. Library preparation employed the immunoSEQ multiplex PCR assay. TCRdb took over this immuneACCESS table, retaining in-frame rearrangements with V and J assigned. Such tables are incomplete; in checked studies, under half of the missing clones stem from an unresolved V gene, and the remainder is unexplained. This sample comprises about 410,000 clones, more than 80% of them detected only once. Around 6.4% of the sample is taken by the ten largest. In the case of this clone: Its antigen has not been determined. No much larger clone exists at a distance of one base, and base qualities are not known.

The sequence derives from a man aged 40-55 years with head and neck cancer. Recombination connected TRBV7-3 to TRBJ2-2; the D gene identity is not certain. Sample: PBMCs. In nucleotides, the sequence is TGTGCCAGCAGCTCATCCGAGCACACCGGGGAGCTGTTTTTT. Its translation reads: CASSSSEHTGELFF.